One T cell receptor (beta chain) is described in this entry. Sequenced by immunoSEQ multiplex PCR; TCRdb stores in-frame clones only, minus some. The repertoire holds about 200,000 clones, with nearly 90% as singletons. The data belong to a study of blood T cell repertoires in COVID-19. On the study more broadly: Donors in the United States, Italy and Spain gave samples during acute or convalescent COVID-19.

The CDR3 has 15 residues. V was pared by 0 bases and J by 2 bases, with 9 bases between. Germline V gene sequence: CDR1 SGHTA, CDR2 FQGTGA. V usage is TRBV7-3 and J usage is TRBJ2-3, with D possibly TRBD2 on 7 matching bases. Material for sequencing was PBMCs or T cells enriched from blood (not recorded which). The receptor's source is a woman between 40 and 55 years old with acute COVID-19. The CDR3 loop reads CASSLTGGLTDTQYF. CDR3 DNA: TGTGCCAGCAGCTTAACCGGGGGGCTCACAGATACGCAGTATTTT.